The 12 T cell receptor beta chains below all came from one sample that was sequenced in a study of CD8 T cells in ankylosing spondylitis (dated by TCRdb to the late 2010s). Library preparation employed 5' RACE. Reads for this sample came from an Illumina HiSeq 2500. TCRdb redid the processing of the public reads, applying fastp at Q25 and MiXCR, and retained in-frame beta chains. CDR3 protein duplicates are merged, each entry listing the most common genes and DNA. This sample holds approximately 250,000 distinct CDR3 sequences; about 10% were observed only once. In total, the top ten clones hold around 2.6% of the sample. Sequencing was performed on blood, either unsorted or a sorted T cell fraction (not recorded which). The receptors were gathered from a male donor with ankylosing spondylitis or in good health (not recorded which).

The chain is built from TRBV20-1 and TRBJ2-3; 11 bases agree with TRBD1. CDR1 is DFQATT and CDR2 is SNEGSKA in the germline V gene (reference sequence). The CDR3 has 12 residues. The V and J ends lost 6 bases and 5 bases, in that order; junction bases with no gene match: 1. CDR3 coding DNA: TGCAGTGCGGGACAGGGGGGAGATACGCAGTATTTT. Protein product: CSAGQGGDTQYF.

This clonotype was recorded many times. Here the CDR3 DNA reads TGTGCCAGCAGCTTAGCCCTCGGGCAGTTAAACTATGGCTACACCTTC. Its protein is CASSLALGQLNYGYTF. The V gene is TRBV7-2, the J gene TRBJ1-2; unclear D gene. The CDR3 totals 16 residues. Trimming stripped 0 bases from V and 2 bases from J, with 13 bases between. Germline CDR1 and CDR2: SGHTA and FQGNSA.

The sample holds many counts of this clonotype. The rearrangement joins TRBV12-3 or TRBV12-4 to TRBJ2-5; possible D gene TRBD1, 7 bases. Trimming left V 3 bases short and J 5 bases short, with 19 bases between. This CDR3 is 16 amino acids long. The CDR3 loop is CASSFKGGYRGETQYF. For the CDR3, the DNA is TGTGCCAGCAGTTTCAAAGGGGGGTACAGGGGTGAGACCCAGTACTTC.

This clonotype was found many times. The V gene is TRBV2, the J gene TRBJ2-7; D unclear. Looked up from germline, CDR1 is SNHLY and CDR2 is FYNNEI. CDR3 length: 11 amino acids. Trimming left V 0 bases short and J 5 bases short, with 2 bases between. This CDR3 reads CASSEAHEQYF. For the CDR3, the DNA is TGTGCCAGCAGTGAAGCCCACGAGCAGTACTTC.

This clonotype was seen repeatedly, ten times or more. J is TRBJ2-7 and V is TRBV20-1, with D tentatively TRBD1 (6 bases). CDR1 is DFQATT, CDR2 SNEGSKA, per germline (reference sequence). V lost 5 bases and J lost 3, with 11 bases in between. The CDR3 sequence is 12 residues long. CDR3: CSASGQFYEQYF. The CDR3 DNA reads as TGCAGTGCTTCGGGACAATTCTACGAGCAGTACTTC.

This chain joins TRBV20-1 and TRBJ2-7; D might be TRBD2 (6 bases). The CDR3 is 15 amino acids. Germline CDR1 reads DFQATT; CDR2 reads SNEGSKA (reference sequence). V lost 0 bases and J 7 bases, leaving 19 bases between the germline ends. The CDR3: CSARDRTSTDGEQYF. In DNA form, the CDR3 reads TGCAGTGCTAGAGATCGCACTAGCACTGACGGGGAGCAGTACTTC.

This clonotype was seen repeatedly, ten times or more. The gene calls are TRBV3-1 and TRBJ2-7, with TRBD1 as a possible D gene (6 bases). V was pared by 3 bases and J by 5 bases, with 20 bases between. The germline V gene has CDR1 LGHDT and CDR2 YNNKEL (reference sequence). The CDR3 sequence is 16 residues long. The CDR3 DNA is TGTGCCAGCAGCCACGTTGGGCAGGGGTTAATGAACGAGCAGTACTTC. Its translation is CASSHVGQGLMNEQYF.

The gene calls are TRBV6-1 and TRBJ2-6; D is undetermined. Trimming stripped 6 bases from V and 6 bases from J, with 21 bases between. The CDR3 consists of 17 residues. Germline CDR1 and CDR2: MNHNS and SASEGT. CDR3 DNA sequence: TGTGCCAGCAGGCCACGACCGAAGGTACCTGTGGCCAACGTCCTGACTTTC. Its translation is CASRPRPKVPVANVLTF.

At least ten counts were recorded for this clonotype. J is TRBJ1-2 and V is TRBV20-1; tentative D call: TRBD1 (5 bases). In germline, CDR1 is DFQATT, CDR2 SNEGSKA (reference sequence). V lost 6 bases and J lost 1, with 21 bases in between. The CDR3 has 16 amino acids. CDR3 DNA sequence: TGCAGTGCGGACCCGGGACCGCACTCCTTTAACTATGGCTACACCTTC. Its translation: CSADPGPHSFNYGYTF.

At least ten counts were recorded for this clonotype. The rearrangement joins TRBV4-1 to TRBJ2-3; D unresolved. V was trimmed by 4 bases and J by 5 bases, leaving 7 bases between them. Germline CDR1 reads MGHRA; CDR2 reads YSYEKL. This CDR3 has 12 amino acids. CDR3 protein: CASSPREDTQYF. DNA of the CDR3: TGCGCCAGCAGCCCCCGCGAAGATACGCAGTATTTT.

This clonotype was observed at least ten times. This chain joins TRBV7-9 and TRBJ2-1; possible D gene TRBD2, 5 bases. V lost 4 bases to trimming and J lost 3 bases, with 10 bases between them. CDR3 length: 14 residues. Germline CDR1 and CDR2: SEHNR and FQNEAQ (reference sequence). Here the CDR3 reads CASSWTSSYNEQFF. The CDR3 nucleotides are TGTGCCAGCAGCTGGACTTCTAGCTACAATGAGCAGTTCTTC.

This clonotype was picked up many times. This chain uses TRBV6-4 with TRBJ2-1; TRBD2 matches 10 bases. V shed 4 bases, J shed 6 bases, and the junction held 6 bases outside the gene matches. From germline, CDR1 is MRHNA and CDR2 SNTAGT. The CDR3 runs 15 residues. Written as DNA, the CDR3 is TGTGCCAGCAGTGTCAATAGCGGGGGGCCCAATGAGCAGTTCTTC. It specifies CASSVNSGGPNEQFF.